This T cell receptor (beta chain) was recorded in a study of blood T cell repertoires in COVID-19. Study context: Some COVID-19 samples were acute and others convalescent; all came from the United States, Italy and Spain. PBMCs, B-cell-depleted T cells, or T cells provided the cDNA or gDNA that made up the material.

In the authors' workflow: The assay estimated nucleated cells by amplifying reference gene primers. The repertoire was sequenced with immunoSEQ multiplex PCR; TCRdb's copy has only in-frame clones and lacks some. The DNA gave D and trimming, while V, J and clone size come from that table. Of around 200,000 clones listed, over 70% were seen once; the top ten hold around 6%. The length of the CDR3 is 18 residues. The V segment lost 0 bases and the J segment 6 bases; nucleotides outside the gene matches: 11. In germline, CDR1 is MNHEY, CDR2 SVGEGT. Source material: peripheral blood. This chain joins TRBV6-2 or TRBV6-3 and TRBJ2-1, with TRBD2 matching 10 bases. This TCR was recovered from a woman in her 70s with acute or convalescent COVID-19. The CDR3 coding sequence is TGTGCCAGCAGTTACTCCCCGTGGACTAGCGGCCAAACCAATGAGCAGTTCTTC. Translating gives CASSYSPWTSGQTNEQFF.